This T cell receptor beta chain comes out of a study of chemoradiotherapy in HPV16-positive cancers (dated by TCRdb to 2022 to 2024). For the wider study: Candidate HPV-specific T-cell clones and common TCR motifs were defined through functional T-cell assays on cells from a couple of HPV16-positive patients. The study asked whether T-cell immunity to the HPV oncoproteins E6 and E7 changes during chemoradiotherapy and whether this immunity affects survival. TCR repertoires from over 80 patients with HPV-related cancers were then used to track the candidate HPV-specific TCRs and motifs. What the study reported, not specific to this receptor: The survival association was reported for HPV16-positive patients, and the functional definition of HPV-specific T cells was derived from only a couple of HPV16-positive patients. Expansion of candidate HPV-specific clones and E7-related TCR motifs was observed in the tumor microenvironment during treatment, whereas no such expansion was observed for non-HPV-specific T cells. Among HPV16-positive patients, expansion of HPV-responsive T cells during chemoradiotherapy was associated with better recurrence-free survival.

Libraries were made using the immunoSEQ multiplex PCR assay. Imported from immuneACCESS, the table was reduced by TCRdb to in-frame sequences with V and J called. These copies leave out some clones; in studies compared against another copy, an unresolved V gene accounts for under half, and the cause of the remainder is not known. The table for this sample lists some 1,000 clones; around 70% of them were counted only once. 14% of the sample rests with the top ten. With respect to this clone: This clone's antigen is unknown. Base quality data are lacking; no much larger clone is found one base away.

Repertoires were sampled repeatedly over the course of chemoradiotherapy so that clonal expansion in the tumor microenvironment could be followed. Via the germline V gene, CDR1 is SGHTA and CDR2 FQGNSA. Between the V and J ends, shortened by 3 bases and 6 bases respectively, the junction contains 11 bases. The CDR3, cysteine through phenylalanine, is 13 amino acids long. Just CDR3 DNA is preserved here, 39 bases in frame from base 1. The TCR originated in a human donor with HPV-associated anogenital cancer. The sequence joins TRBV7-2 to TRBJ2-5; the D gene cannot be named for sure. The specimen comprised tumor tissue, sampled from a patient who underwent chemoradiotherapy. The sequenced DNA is TGTGCCAGCAGCTTGGGTCTGGGGAAGACCCAGTACTTC. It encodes CASSLGLGKTQYF.